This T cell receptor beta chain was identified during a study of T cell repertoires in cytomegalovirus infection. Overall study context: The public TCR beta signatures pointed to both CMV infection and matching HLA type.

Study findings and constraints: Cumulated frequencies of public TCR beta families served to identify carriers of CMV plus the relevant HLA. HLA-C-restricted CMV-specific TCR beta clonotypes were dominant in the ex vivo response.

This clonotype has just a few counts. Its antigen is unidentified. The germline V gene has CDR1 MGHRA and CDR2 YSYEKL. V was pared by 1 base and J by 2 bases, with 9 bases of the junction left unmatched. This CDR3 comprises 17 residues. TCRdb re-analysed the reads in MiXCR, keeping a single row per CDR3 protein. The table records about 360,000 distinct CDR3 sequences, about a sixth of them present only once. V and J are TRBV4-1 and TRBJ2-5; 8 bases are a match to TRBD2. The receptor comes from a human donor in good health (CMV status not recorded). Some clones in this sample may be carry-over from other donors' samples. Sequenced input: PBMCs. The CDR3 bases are TGCGCCAGCAGCCAAGTAGTGGGAGCGGGGGCACAAGAGACCCAGTACTTC. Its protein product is CASSQVVGAGAQETQYF.